This T cell receptor (beta chain) was profiled in a study of PD-L1 blockade in urothelial cancer. Study-wide background: It was around 2014 that patients started atezolizumab at 1,200 mg intravenously every 3 weeks. Blood was tested 3 weeks (second dose) and 6 weeks into treatment. The median T cell count in blood samples was 141,255.

Time point meaning: peripheral blood 6 weeks after treatment start. Patients yielded 1 to 8 samples each, pretreatment and on-treatment. Generated by immunoSEQ multiplex PCR, the TCRdb table keeps only in-frame clones and is missing some. The sample has about 39,000 clones; roughly 80% are singletons. Germline values: CDR1 SGHTA, CDR2 FQGNSA. Losses at the gene ends were 5 bases for V and 3 bases for J; bases not matched to a gene: 10. The CDR3 has 15 residues. The sequenced sample was PBMCs, obtained around atezolizumab (anti-PD-L1) treatment. The rearrangement links TRBV7-2 to TRBJ2-7, with 7 bases identical to TRBD1. This TCR came from a man aged 35 to 55 with urothelial cancer. In DNA form, the CDR3 reads TGTGCCAGCAGCCCTTCGACAGGGAGTTACTACGAGCAGTACTTC. Amino acids: CASSPSTGSYYEQYF. The full variable domain, completed using reference TRBV7-2 and TRBJ2-7, is GAGVSQSPSNKVTEKGKDVELRCDPISGHTALYWYRQSLGQGLEFLIYFQGNSAPDKSGLPSDRFSAERTGGSVSTLTIQRTQQEDSAVYLCASSPSTGSYYEQYFGPGTRLTVT.